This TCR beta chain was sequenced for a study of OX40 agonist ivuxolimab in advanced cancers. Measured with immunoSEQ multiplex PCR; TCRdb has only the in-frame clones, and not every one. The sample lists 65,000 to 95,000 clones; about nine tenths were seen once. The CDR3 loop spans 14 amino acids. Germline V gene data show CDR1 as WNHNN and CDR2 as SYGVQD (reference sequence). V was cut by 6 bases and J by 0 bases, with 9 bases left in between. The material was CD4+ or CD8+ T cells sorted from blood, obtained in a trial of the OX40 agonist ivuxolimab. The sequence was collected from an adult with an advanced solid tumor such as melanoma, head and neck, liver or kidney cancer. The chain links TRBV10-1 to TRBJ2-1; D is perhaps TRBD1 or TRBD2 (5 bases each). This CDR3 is CASSAGSSYNEQFF. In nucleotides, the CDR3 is TGCGCCAGCAGCGCAGGGAGCTCCTACAATGAGCAGTTCTTC.